The present T cell receptor beta chain was sequenced within a study of blood T cell repertoires in COVID-19. Study overall: Samples of COVID-19 (acute and convalescent) were obtained from the United States, Italy and Spain. Sources were T cells, B-cell-depleted T cells, or PBMCs; the material itself was cDNA or gDNA.

Original analysis: Estimation of nucleated cell counts was performed using reference gene primer amplification. Using immunoSEQ multiplex PCR, the repertoire was profiled, and TCRdb retains in-frame clones only, with some absent. For V, J and clone size, that table is used; D and trimming come from the DNA. The sample contains hundreds of thousands of clones, around 87% of which appear only once. This clone was counted many times. Sequenced: peripheral blood. The TCR sequence derives from a woman aged 40 to 49 who had recovered from COVID-19.

The CDR3 coding sequence is TGTGCCAGCTCCCTCGAGGGAGGAACCTATGGCAGCTACACCTTC. Translated: CASSLEGGTYGSYTF. The chain is built from TRBV18 and TRBJ1-2, with unresolved D. Between the trimmed V and J ends, which lost 6 bases and 9 bases, there was a span of 23 bases. From germline, CDR1 is KGHSH and CDR2 LQKENI. The CDR3 is made up of 15 amino acids.